The following is a T cell receptor beta chain sequence with its context. Its antigen remains unidentified. The data belong to a study of blood T cells in healthy people across ages. On the study more broadly: About one barcoded beta molecule per two T cells came from capture by template switching.

General study points: Per million T cells, TCR beta diversity dropped about linearly as age rose.

The draw of peripheral blood yielded roughly 9.4 milliliters from each donor. Alongside a J-beta primer mix, a sample-barcoded 5' primer served in a second PCR lasting roughly 6 to 11 cycles. TCRdb recomputed calls from the 5' RACE reads with MiXCR, one row per CDR3 protein. The sample comprises 850,000 to 950,000 distinct CDR3 sequences, 29% of which are singletons, and around 16% rests with the top ten. V dropped 1 base and J dropped 7 bases, with 11 bases sitting between them. The CDR3 contains 13 residues. The TCR sequence derives from a woman older than 75 in good health. V gene TRBV12-3 or TRBV12-4 combines with J gene TRBJ2-7; unclear D gene. Sequencing was done on a sample of blood. CDR3 protein: CASSLDIGNEQYF. In nucleotides, the CDR3 is TGTGCCAGCAGTTTAGATATAGGGAATGAGCAGTACTTC.